This TCR beta chain was obtained from a study of cytomegalovirus exposure and HLA in healthy donors (dated by TCRdb to 2016 to 2017). Broadly, across the study: In an earlier analysis of 587 of the donors, about 270 Gb of sequence data and some 100 million unique TCR beta sequences from about 179 million T cells were reported. Roughly 300 gigabases of sequencing data and approximately 80 million unique TCR sequences were included in an early release covering under 650 HLA-typed donors. Among the roughly 400 genotyped donors, under 90% belonged to the genetic ancestry cluster associated with self-reported Caucasian donors. The study aimed to test whether cataloging public T cell receptors could reveal signatures of past pathogen exposure. Using immunosequencing, the study profiled T cell repertoires from 640 or so subjects and related those repertoires to cytomegalovirus serostatus. A separate validation cohort of approximately 130 different subjects was used in addition to the approximately 670-subject first cohort. High-throughput TCR immunosequencing, statistical association of individual TCRs with disease status, and machine learning were combined to predict cytomegalovirus infection status. In a later analysis, previously published TCR beta repertoires from roughly 710 donors were re-analyzed and high-resolution HLA genotyping was added so that TCR occurrence patterns could be studied. In the later analysis, no new phenotypic data were used to find candidate immune exposures; instead, reliance was placed on TCR beta sequences and their occurrence across donors. To decide whether each TCR beta V gene segment behaved as functional or pseudogenic, an earlier analysis of some 600 of the donors relied on high-throughput TCR beta sequencing. Donor age, sex, ethnicity and CMV serostatus were compiled alongside the repertoire data. In a later genetic analysis, genome-wide SNP genotypes for 398 of the 666 donors were used, and that subset was treated as a discovery cohort. All discovery cohort repertoires had been generated on a single sequencing platform. HLA typing included class I and class II loci at four-digit resolution. Typing coverage differed by locus: A, B, C, DRB1 and DQB1 were typed in roughly 629-640 donors, DQA1 in about 500, DPA1 in around 600, and DPB1 in roughly 470. Four or five DR-DQ haplotypes were handled as single units for association and clustering, since linkage in the cohort was strong. On average, about 200,000 unique TCR beta nucleotide sequences were sequenced per donor among 300 to 500 genotyped donors of the cohort, with about 19% of those sequences being non-productive. Broader findings and caveats from the paper: In both the original and validation cohorts, the classifier was reported to diagnose cytomegalovirus status with high specificity and sensitivity. A later analysis associated 17,000 or so TCR beta sequences with specific HLA alleles at a false discovery rate of 0.05. Because counts were too low, approximately 15 rarely observed V segments, including chromosome 9 orphons, were excluded from the earlier analysis of 587 of the donors. In vitro tests confirmed that a few of the cytomegalovirus-associated TCR beta chains recognize cytomegalovirus antigens. Only TCR beta chains were sequenced in this cohort, and the absence of alpha or paired-chain data limited detectable features. Compared with equally common non-associated chains, HLA-associated TCR beta chains in a later analysis were more clonally expanded and had lower generation probabilities. Broadly in line with IMGT annotations, most TCR beta V segments showed up in productive rearrangements about 87% or about 30% of the time in an earlier analysis of 450 to 750 of the donors. Linkage disequilibrium might explain the correlated functional status among segregating V segments, but an unknown experimental factor could not be ruled out. Because some donors lacked HLA typing at each locus, the association tests relied only on the typed subset. In a later analysis, TCR association rates were found to vary across HLA loci, with the most associated TCRs seen for DRB1 alleles and the fewest for HLA-C alleles. A later analysis reported that several top co-occurrence clusters appeared linked to parvovirus B19, influenza, CMV and Epstein-Barr virus. The study gave a list of about 170 TCR beta chains associated with cytomegalovirus. A further reported finding was that TCR beta sequences accurately predicted the HLA-A and HLA-B alleles for most subjects in the first cohort. An association between a missense DCLRE1C variant and V-gene and J-gene trimming of TCR beta chains was found in a later genetic analysis and replicated in an independent cohort. Most CMV-associated TCR beta chains appeared to be HLA-restricted in a later analysis, and the HLA associations seemed to be driven largely by CMV exposure. Most TCR sequences were observed very rarely across donors, whereas some public TCRs were present in many individuals. When HLA alleles, especially DR and DQ, strongly co-occurred, TCR associations were difficult to assign to individual alleles. The presence/absence analyses assumed that sequencing depth was roughly uniform across donors, and that assumption may not be true. CMV serostatus was the only immune exposure information available for the cohort. According to a later genetic analysis, donors in an Asian-associated ancestry cluster had fewer N-insertions in productive TCRs than the approximately 700-donor mean. It was suggested by the authors that the approach could potentially be generalized to other disease states and immunological phenotypes. A group of highly shared sequence variants was considered likely to be a technical artifact of the sequencing pipeline. Because the 87-base-pair reads could not distinguish some IMGT-functional V segments, including TRBV6-2 and TRBV6-3, those segments were excluded.

A remark on this clone: No cognate antigen has been identified for it. No much larger clone is present one base from it, and per-base qualities are unavailable.

Library preparation was by the immunoSEQ multiplex PCR assay. A mixture of 60 forward primers for TCR Vbeta segments and 13 reverse primers for TCR Jbeta segments was used in the multiplex PCR. The CDR3 region of rearranged TCR beta genes was amplified from genomic DNA with a multiplex PCR assay. The Illumina HiSeq System was used to sequence the amplified TCR beta libraries as 87-base-pair reads. The authors' analysis ran thus. In a later analysis, tens of millions of unique TCR beta chains were counted across the roughly 670 repertoires, and around 10 million of these chains were shared by at least two donors. Raw reads were error-corrected and collapsed into unique sequences with a nearest-neighbor algorithm that merged closely related sequences to remove PCR and sequencing errors. V, D and J gene segments were assigned by aligning CDR3 sequences to IMGT reference sequences. For a sequence to be retained, at least a six-nucleotide match to both a V gene segment and a J gene segment was required. A rearrangement was called productive if the CDR3 had no stop codons and remained in frame with V and J, and every other rearrangement was called non-productive. Following IMGT convention, CDR3 was defined as the stretch from the second conserved V-encoded cysteine up to the conserved J-encoded phenylalanine. The earlier analysis of some 540 of the donors excluded any sequence lacking an unambiguous match to a single V gene segment. In an earlier analysis of around 600 of the donors, V segments were called functional above 56.7% productive rearrangements and were called segregating when the between-donor standard deviation exceeded 5%. A statistical classification framework was developed to diagnose cytomegalovirus status using the catalog of TCR beta chain sequences. A later analysis assigned V and J genes by comparing TCR nucleotide sequences with IMGT/GENE-DB human TR gene sequences. The TCRdist pipeline was used in a later analysis to assign CDR3 sequences and most-parsimonious VDJ recombination scenarios. In a later analysis, every TCR beta chain was defined by the combination of its CDR3 amino acid sequence and its V-gene family, and reads without a unique V-gene family were dropped. To address suspected cross-contamination and a sequencing artifact, a later analysis removed 550 to 750 highly shared, low-generation-probability nucleotide sequences. A later analysis calculated a clonal expansion index for each public chain from normalized within-repertoire ranks of inferred template counts. In a later analysis, generation probabilities were computed using a VDJ recombination model fitted to out-of-frame rearrangements, and the results were checked against IGoR. In a later analysis, TCR-TCR, TCR-HLA and TCR-CMV co-occurrence was scored with hypergeometric tests, and a repertoire-size bias correction was applied to TCR pairs. False discovery rates were estimated in a later analysis by permuting HLA or CMV assignments 20 times. In a later analysis, co-occurring TCRs were grouped using DBSCAN, with TCRdist sequence similarity added in when clustering inside HLA-allele-positive subsets. Repertoires with fewer than 30,000 or more than 120,000 public chains, plus five repertoires with anomalous nucleotide sharing, were excluded from co-occurrence clustering. What TCRdb holds here is the immuneACCESS table cut down to in-frame rearrangements. Part of the clones is not present; checked against another copy, under half of the missing clones reflect an unresolved V gene, and the others are unexplained. From that table come the V and J calls and clone size; the DNA was used to work out D and trimming. The sample records about 91,000 clones, about nine tenths of which are singletons. Of the sample, around a tenth falls within the top ten clones.

The V and J ends are trimmed by 7 bases and 9 bases, leaving 13 bases between them. The CDR3 has 12 amino acids, counting the end cysteine and phenylalanine. CDR3 DNA only is kept here, 36 bases in frame from base 1. CDR1 and CDR2 are drawn from the germline V gene (reference sequence): LNHDA, SQIVND. In total, 630 or so healthy bone marrow donors made up the cohort. Cohort members were all nominally healthy when sampled, although unrecorded immune exposures were likely present. The donor was CMV seropositive and belonged to the group of 250 to 300 seropositive cohort members. Each donor provided a peripheral blood sample, and peripheral blood mononuclear cells were used for TCR beta sequencing. Genomic DNA extraction from the blood cell samples was performed with the Qiagen DNeasy Blood Extraction Kit.

This chain joins TRBV19 to TRBJ1-5; perhaps TRBD1 is the D gene, with 6 bases matching. The sequenced material came from PBMCs. The origin of this receptor is a young man in good health and CMV-seropositive. The DNA is as follows: TGTGCCAGTACCGGGGGGCTTGCGCCCCAGCATTTT. The encoded protein is CASTGGLAPQHF.